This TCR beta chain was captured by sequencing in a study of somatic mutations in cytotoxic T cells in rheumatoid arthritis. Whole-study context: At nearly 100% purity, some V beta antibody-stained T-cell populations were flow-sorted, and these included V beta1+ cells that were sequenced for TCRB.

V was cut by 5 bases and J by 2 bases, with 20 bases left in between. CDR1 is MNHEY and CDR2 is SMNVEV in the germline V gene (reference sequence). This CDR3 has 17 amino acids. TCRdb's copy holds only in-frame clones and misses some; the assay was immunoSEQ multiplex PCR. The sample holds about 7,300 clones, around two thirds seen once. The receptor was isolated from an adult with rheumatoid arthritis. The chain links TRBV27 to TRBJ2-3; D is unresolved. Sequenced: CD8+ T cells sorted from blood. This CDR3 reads CASSLLPVKHVTDTQYF. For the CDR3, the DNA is TGTGCCAGCAGTCTACTCCCAGTCAAACACGTCACAGATACGCAGTATTTT.